This T cell receptor beta chain was observed in a study of cytomegalovirus exposure and HLA in healthy donors. Regarding this clone: Antigen specificity is unknown.

The study ran its PCR with 60 Vbeta and 13 Jbeta primers. Repertoires were generated with immunoSEQ multiplex PCR, while TCRdb's copy carries only in-frame clones and drops some. The table has around 180,000 clones, 79% seen once. Study conclusions and caveats: A few CMV-associated chains were confirmed in vitro to be specific for CMV antigens.

Germline V gene sequence: CDR1 MNHEY, CDR2 SMNVEV (reference sequence). V lost 8 bases, J lost 1 base, and 4 bases stayed unmatched. The CDR3 length is 15 residues. The sample was PBMCs. This TCR was sampled from a woman aged 50 to 60 in good health and CMV-seronegative. J is TRBJ2-2 and V is TRBV27, with 10 bases fitting TRBD1. The CDR3 sequence: CASGDRGRNTGELFF. The CDR3 region has the DNA TGTGCCAGCGGAGACAGGGGGCGGAACACCGGGGAGCTGTTTTTT.